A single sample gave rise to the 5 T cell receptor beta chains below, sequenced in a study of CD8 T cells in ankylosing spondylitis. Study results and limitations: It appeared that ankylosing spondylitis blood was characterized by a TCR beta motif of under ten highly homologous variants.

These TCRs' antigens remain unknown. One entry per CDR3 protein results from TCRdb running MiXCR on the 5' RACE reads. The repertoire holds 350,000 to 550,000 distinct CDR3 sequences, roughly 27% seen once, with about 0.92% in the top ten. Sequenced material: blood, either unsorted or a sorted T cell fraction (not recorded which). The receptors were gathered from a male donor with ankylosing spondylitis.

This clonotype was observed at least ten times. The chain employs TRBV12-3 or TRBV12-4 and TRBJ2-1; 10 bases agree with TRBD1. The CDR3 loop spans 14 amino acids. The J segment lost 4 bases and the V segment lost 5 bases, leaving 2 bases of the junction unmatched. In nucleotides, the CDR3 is TGTGCCAGCAGTCCGGGACAGGGGTACAATGAGCAGTTCTTC. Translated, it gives CASSPGQGYNEQFF.

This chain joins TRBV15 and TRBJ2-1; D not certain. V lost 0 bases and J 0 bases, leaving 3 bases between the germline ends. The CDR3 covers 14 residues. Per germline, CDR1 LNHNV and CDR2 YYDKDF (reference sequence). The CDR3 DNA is TGTGCCACCAGCAGAGATAACTCCTACAATGAGCAGTTCTTC. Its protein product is CATSRDNSYNEQFF.

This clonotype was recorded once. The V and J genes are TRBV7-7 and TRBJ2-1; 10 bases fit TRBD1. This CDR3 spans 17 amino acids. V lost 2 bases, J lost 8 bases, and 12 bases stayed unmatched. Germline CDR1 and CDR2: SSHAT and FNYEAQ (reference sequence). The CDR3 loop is CASSLSFGTGEGDEQFF. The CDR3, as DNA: TGTGCCAGCAGCTTATCCTTCGGGACAGGGGAGGGGGATGAGCAGTTCTTC. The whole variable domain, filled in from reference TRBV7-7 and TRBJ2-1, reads GAGVSQSPRYKVTKRGQDVTLRCDPISSHATLYWYQQALGQGPEFLTYFNYEAQPDKSGLPSDRFSAERPEGSISTLTIQRTEQRDSAMYRCASSLSFGTGEGDEQFFGPGTRLTVL.

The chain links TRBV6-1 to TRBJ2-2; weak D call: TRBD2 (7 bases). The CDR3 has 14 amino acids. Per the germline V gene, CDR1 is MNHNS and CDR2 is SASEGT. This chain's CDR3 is CSFIGGGRTGELFF. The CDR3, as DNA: TGTTCTTTTATAGGCGGGGGCAGGACCGGGGAGCTGTTTTTT.

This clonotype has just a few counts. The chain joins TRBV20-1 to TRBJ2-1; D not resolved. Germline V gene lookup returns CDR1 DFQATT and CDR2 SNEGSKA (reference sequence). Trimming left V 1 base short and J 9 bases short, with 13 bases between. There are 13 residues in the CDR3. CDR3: CSARVGSEFEQFF. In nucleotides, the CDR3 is TGCAGTGCTAGAGTGGGGTCTGAATTTGAGCAGTTCTTC.